One sample yielded the 2 T cell receptor beta chains listed below, sequenced in a study of shared clonotypes between healthy human individuals. Clones were read by immunoSEQ multiplex PCR, and TCRdb kept only the in-frame ones, dropping some. Altogether some 2,100,000 clones are present, 85% to 95% being singletons, with the ten largest covering around 1.7%. CD45RO-negative, CCR7-selected cells formed the naive CD8 fraction, which excluded terminally differentiated effector memory CD45RA+ cells. The sequenced sample consisted of naive CD8+ T cells from PBMCs. The receptors originated from a man aged 18 to 29 in good health. Some clones in this sample may be carry-over from other donors' samples.

V is TRBV27 and J is TRBJ2-7; unclear D gene. The CDR3 covers 12 residues. The V gene lost 5 bases and the J gene lost 6 bases, with 11 bases spanning the gap. Germline V gene data show CDR1 as MNHEY and CDR2 as SMNVEV (reference sequence). The CDR3 nucleotides are TGTGCCAGCAGTCGACCAGGAACCGAGCAGTACTTC. This codes for CASSRPGTEQYF.

The rearrangement uses TRBV6-5 and TRBJ1-4; 7 positions agree with TRBD1. With V trimmed by 11 bases and J by 5 bases, 11 bases remained unmatched. Germline V lookup: CDR1 MNHEY, CDR2 SVGAGI. The CDR3 contains 14 residues. The CDR3 nucleotides read TGTGCCTATACCCTGACAGGGACCAATGAAAAACTGTTTTTT. This encodes CAYTLTGTNEKLFF.